Below, 12 T cell receptor beta chains from the same sample are listed, as sequenced in a study of T cell changes during pregnancy in multiple sclerosis. TCRdb keeps only in-frame clones here, not all; method: immunoSEQ multiplex PCR. Altogether 20,000 to 25,000 clones are present, roughly nine tenths being singletons, with the ten largest covering roughly 0.59%. The material was CD4+ T cells from peripheral blood mononuclear cells, obtained after pregnancy. The receptors originated from a female donor in good health, enrolled as a control in a pregnancy study.

The rearrangement links TRBV6-5 to TRBJ1-1; TRBD1 might be the D (6 bases). V lost 6 bases and J lost 1, with 15 bases in between. The CDR3 has 15 residues. Germline lookup yields CDR1 MNHEY and CDR2 SVGAGI. CDR3 amino acids: CASSHRGQRNTEAFF. The CDR3 coding sequence is TGTGCCAGCAGCCACCGGGGACAAAGGAACACTGAAGCTTTCTTT.

V is TRBV7-6 and J is TRBJ1-2; D gene ambiguous. V dropped 4 bases and J dropped 2 bases, with 17 bases sitting between them. Germline-derived CDR1 and CDR2 are SGHVS and FNYEAQ. The CDR3 loop spans 16 amino acids. DNA for the CDR3: TGTGCCAGCAGCTCCAAGGCGTCAGGCGCCAACTATGGCTACACCTTC. Protein sequence: CASSSKASGANYGYTF.

V is TRBV5-1 and J is TRBJ1-2, with D tentatively TRBD1 (6 bases). Per the germline V gene, CDR1 is SGHRS and CDR2 is YFSETQ. This CDR3 comprises 13 residues. Trimming removed 4 bases at V and 3 bases at J, with 10 bases between. Written as DNA, the CDR3 is TGCGCCAGCAGCCCCGCAGGGGACTATGGCTACACCTTC. Its translation: CASSPAGDYGYTF.

The rearrangement uses TRBV30 and TRBJ2-7; 7 nucleotides agree with TRBD2. The CDR3 covers 15 residues. The V and J ends lost 0 bases and 5 bases, in that order; junction bases with no gene match: 10. Looked up from germline, CDR1 is GTSNPN and CDR2 is SVGIG (reference sequence). The CDR3 DNA is TGTGCCTGGAGTGTACGGGGCGGGAGAACTAACGAGCAGTACTTC. This gives the protein CAWSVRGGRTNEQYF.

This clone was found a few times. This chain uses TRBV4-1 with TRBJ1-4; possibly TRBD1 for D (6 bases). The CDR3 covers 13 residues. Trimming removed 4 bases from V and 8 bases from J, with 11 bases in between. Germline assignment: CDR1 MGHRA and CDR2 YSYEKL. CDR3 in amino acids: CASSLGAGEKLFF. The CDR3 DNA is TGCGCCAGCAGCCTGGGGGCAGGGGAAAAACTGTTTTTT.

The chain has TRBV25-1 and TRBJ1-1, with D possibly TRBD1 on 6 matching bases. The ends were cut back, 6 bases at V and 1 base at J, with 15 bases in the middle. The CDR3 runs 15 residues. Germline lookup yields CDR1 MGHDK and CDR2 SYGVNS. The chain's CDR3 is CASRPGQLRNTEAFF. As DNA, the CDR3 is TGTGCCAGCAGGCCAGGACAGTTAAGGAACACTGAAGCTTTCTTT.

This chain uses TRBV5-1 with TRBJ2-7; 7 bases line up with TRBD1. The CDR3 is made up of 13 amino acids. J gave up 5 bases and V 4 bases, and 6 bases lay outside the gene matches. Germline assignment: CDR1 SGHRS and CDR2 YFSETQ. The CDR3 spells CASSLTGIHEQYF. CDR3 DNA sequence: TGCGCCAGCAGCCTGACAGGGATCCACGAGCAGTACTTC.

The V gene is TRBV18, the J gene TRBJ1-6; 7 positions match TRBD1. This CDR3 contains 15 residues. Germline V lookup: CDR1 KGHSH, CDR2 LQKENI. With 0 bases clipped from V and 10 bases from J, the junction kept 6 bases outside the gene matches. The CDR3 DNA is TGTGCCAGCTCACCACCGTTCAGGGGGAACTCACCCCTCCACTTT. It specifies CASSPPFRGNSPLHF.

V gene TRBV2 combines with J gene TRBJ2-1; 12 bases are a match to TRBD2. Germline assignment: CDR1 SNHLY and CDR2 FYNNEI. Trimming at V came to 5 bases and at J to 6 bases, leaving 5 bases not matched to a gene. There are 15 residues in the CDR3. The CDR3 region has the DNA TGTGCCAGCAGTTCGACTAGCGGGAGCGTCAATGAGCAGTTCTTC. Translated, it gives CASSSTSGSVNEQFF.

The chain employs TRBV5-4 and TRBJ2-1, with TRBD2 identical over 10 bases. The CDR3 is made up of 16 amino acids. Looked up from germline, CDR1 is SGHNT and CDR2 is YYREEE (reference sequence). V lost 4 bases and J lost 1; bases outside the gene matches: 5. CDR3 loop: CASSRAGGRSYNEQFF. In nucleotides, the CDR3 is TGTGCCAGCAGCAGAGCGGGGGGGAGGTCCTACAATGAGCAGTTCTTC.

V and J are TRBV5-1 and TRBJ1-2; 7 bases map to TRBD1. The J segment lost 4 bases and the V segment lost 6 bases, leaving 12 bases of the junction unmatched. CDR1 and CDR2 (germline): SGHRS, YFSETQ. The CDR3 runs to 15 residues. This CDR3 is CASTRETGPAYGYTF. CDR3 nucleotide sequence: TGCGCCAGCACCCGTGAGACAGGGCCAGCCTATGGCTACACCTTC.

This clone was seen once. V usage is TRBV29-1 and J usage is TRBJ1-3; a weak D match, TRBD1 (5 bases). Trimming took off 3 bases at V and 2 bases at J, with 8 bases between the two ends. Germline CDR1 and CDR2: SQVTM and ANQGSEA. The CDR3 has 13 residues. The CDR3 sequence is CSVEGGAGNTIYF. In DNA, the CDR3 is TGCAGCGTTGAGGGGGGAGCTGGAAACACCATATATTTT.